These T cell receptor beta chains were read from a single sample in a study of human T cells and chemical hapten exposure. TCRdb called the RACE reads again in MiXCR, with one record for every CDR3 protein. The data show approximately 82,000 distinct CDR3 sequences, about an eighth seen once. Sequenced here: whole blood, sampled in connection with sensitization to the hapten diphenylcyclopropenone (DPC). The receptor set was obtained from a woman aged 60 to 75 with alopecia areata. Some clones in this sample may be carry-over from other donors' samples. Each CDR3 is given with its conserved first and last residue. The D gene is left open where the match is weak. Size values are once, few and many counts, or a class for expanded clones, and some rows have none.

few,TRBV5-6,TRBJ1-4,-,CASSWKGRGDGEKLFF,TGTGCCAGCAGCTGGAAAGGACGGGGCGACGGAGAAAAACTGTTTTTT
once,TRBV12-3/TRBV12-4,TRBJ1-1,TRBD1,CASSPRDRVFSEAFF,TGTGCCAGCAGTCCCAGGGACAGGGTTTTTTCTGAAGCTTTCTTT
many,TRBV2,TRBJ2-5,-,CASRPHETQYF,TGTGCCAGCAGACCTCATGAGACCCAGTACTTC
few,TRBV7-9,TRBJ2-1,-,CASSFSRGLTYNEQFF,TGTGCCAGCAGCTTTTCCAGGGGACTTACCTACAATGAGCAGTTCTTC
few,TRBV9,TRBJ1-4,-,CASSHSGTEATNEKLFF,TGTGCCAGCAGCCATTCCGGGACGGAAGCAACTAATGAAAAACTGTTTTTT
-,TRBV10-1,TRBJ2-3,TRBD1,CASSTGQGDTQYF,TGCGCCAGCAGCACCGGACAGGGGGATACGCAGTATTTT
many,TRBV7-3,TRBJ2-1,TRBD2,CASSLGLAGGNDEQFF,TGTGCCAGCAGCTTGGGACTAGCGGGGGGAAATGATGAGCAGTTCTTC
-,TRBV2,TRBJ1-1,-,CASSGLKGDTEAFF,TGTGCCAGCAGTGGGTTAAAGGGTGACACTGAAGCTTTCTTT
few,TRBV11-2,TRBJ2-1,-,CASSSLTSQFF,TGTGCCAGCAGCTCCCTCACGTCGCAGTTCTTC
few,TRBV7-6,TRBJ1-6,-,CASSSQGIYNSPLHF,TGTGCCAGCAGCTCTCAGGGAATCTATAATTCACCCCTCCACTTT
-,TRBV3-1,TRBJ1-2,-,CVSSLTLGESGYTF,TGTGTCAGCAGCCTAACCCTTGGGGAGAGCGGCTACACCTTC
many,TRBV7-9,TRBJ1-1,-,CASSTLAGMNTEAFF,TGTGCCAGCAGCACGTTGGCCGGGATGAACACTGAAGCTTTCTTT
many,TRBV18,TRBJ2-5,-,CASSPPNSQETQYF,TGTGCCAGCTCACCACCGAACAGCCAAGAGACCCAGTACTTC
few,TRBV9,TRBJ2-1,TRBD1,CASSVGTGNEQFF,TGTGCCAGCAGCGTGGGGACAGGTAATGAGCAGTTCTTC
few,TRBV20-1,TRBJ2-7,-,CSARGWGGQMDEQYF,TGCAGTGCTAGGGGTTGGGGAGGACAGATGGACGAGCAGTACTTC
many,TRBV25-1,TRBJ1-6,TRBD1,CASSGQGANSPLHF,TGTGCCAGCAGTGGACAGGGGGCCAATTCACCCCTCCACTTT
-,TRBV9,TRBJ2-2,-,CASSVYRNTGELFF,TGTGCCAGCAGCGTCTACAGAAACACCGGGGAGCTGTTTTTT
few,TRBV10-3,TRBJ1-3,TRBD1,CAISESGGNGNTIYF,TGTGCCATCAGTGAGTCAGGGGGCAATGGAAACACCATATATTTT
-,TRBV20-1,TRBJ2-1,-,CSASIGPRYNEQFF,TGCAGTGCTTCGATAGGGCCCAGATACAATGAGCAGTTCTTC
-,TRBV29-1,TRBJ1-2,TRBD1,CSGGQYDGYTF,TGCAGCGGGGGACAGTACGATGGCTACACCTTC
many,TRBV11-2,TRBJ2-1,-,CASSLRGRLFGEQFF,TGTGCCAGCAGCCTCCGAGGGCGGCTGTTCGGTGAGCAGTTCTTC
many,TRBV20-1,TRBJ2-5,-,CSARGLAEGSETQYF,TGCAGTGCTAGGGGTTTAGCGGAGGGTTCCGAGACCCAGTACTTC
-,TRBV29-1,TRBJ2-2,-,CSVGGRVNTGELFF,TGCAGCGTTGGTGGCAGGGTGAACACCGGGGAGCTGTTTTTT
many,TRBV14,TRBJ2-3,TRBD2,CASSLSGTSGNTQYF,TGTGCCAGCAGCCTTTCCGGGACTAGCGGTAATACGCAGTATTTT
many,TRBV7-9,TRBJ1-1,TRBD1,CASSRQGIEAFF,TGTGCCAGCAGTCGACAGGGAATTGAAGCTTTCTTT
-,TRBV12-3/TRBV12-4,TRBJ1-1,-,CASSFSTGSEAFF,TGTGCCAGCAGTTTTAGTACAGGGTCTGAAGCTTTCTTT
-,TRBV3-1,TRBJ1-6,-,CASSQDFGVGSYNSPLHF,TGTGCCAGCAGCCAAGATTTCGGGGTTGGCTCCTATAATTCACCCCTCCACTTT
few,TRBV13,TRBJ1-6,TRBD1,CASSGGDRRFNSPLHF,TGTGCCAGCAGCGGGGGGGACAGGAGATTTAATTCACCCCTCCACTTT
few,TRBV5-1,TRBJ1-1,-,CASSLIGVSSTEAFF,TGCGCCAGCAGCTTGATAGGCGTTTCGTCCACTGAAGCTTTCTTT
many,TRBV20-1,TRBJ1-2,TRBD1,CSATQTTGVFNYGYTF,TGCAGTGCTACACAAACCACAGGGGTCTTCAACTATGGCTACACCTTC
-,TRBV5-5,TRBJ2-3,-,CASSLDGFTPTDTQYF,TGTGCCAGCAGCTTGGATGGCTTCACACCCACAGATACGCAGTATTTT
many,TRBV13,TRBJ2-7,-,CASSLSGGYEQYF,TGTGCCAGCAGCTTAAGTGGGGGCTACGAGCAGTACTTC
few,TRBV2,TRBJ1-5,-,CASSESRGSNQPQHF,TGTGCCAGCAGTGAGTCCCGAGGGAGCAATCAGCCCCAGCATTTT
-,TRBV29-1,TRBJ2-1,TRBD1,CSVEGGRGQLRNEQFF,TGCAGCGTTGAAGGGGGAAGGGGACAGCTCCGGAATGAGCAGTTCTTC
many,TRBV2,TRBJ2-7,-,CASSGGRASLREQYF,TGTGCCAGCAGTGGTGGCAGAGCCTCTCTACGGGAGCAGTACTTC
many,TRBV6-5,TRBJ2-3,-,CASSWGADTQYF,TGTGCCAGCAGTTGGGGGGCAGATACGCAGTATTTT
few,TRBV12-3/TRBV12-4,TRBJ2-3,-,CASSSTRPNTQYF,TGTGCCAGCAGTAGTACTCGCCCTAATACGCAGTATTTT
-,TRBV30,TRBJ2-7,-,CAWTLKRDSAYEQYF,TGTGCCTGGACTCTTAAGAGAGACAGTGCCTACGAGCAGTACTTC
-,TRBV10-3,TRBJ2-1,TRBD2,CAISSGGAPYNEQFF,TGTGCCATCAGCTCCGGGGGGGCCCCCTACAATGAGCAGTTCTTC
-,TRBV5-1,TRBJ1-3,TRBD1,CASSRGQGNTIYF,TGCGCCAGCAGCCGGGGACAGGGAAACACCATATATTTT
few,TRBV7-3,TRBJ2-1,-,CASSPVGGPYNEQFF,TGTGCCAGCAGCCCCGTCGGGGGGCCGTACAATGAGCAGTTCTTC
few,TRBV7-8,TRBJ2-7,-,CASSLAPGRAYEQYF,TGTGCCAGCAGCTTAGCCCCCGGCAGGGCCTACGAGCAGTACTTC
-,TRBV7-2,TRBJ2-7,TRBD1,CASSLTGQGLSYEQYF,TGTGCCAGCAGCTTAACTGGACAGGGTCTTTCCTACGAGCAGTACTTC
-,TRBV20-1,TRBJ2-6,-,CSAPTYSGANVLTF,TGCAGTGCCCCCACCTACTCTGGGGCCAACGTCCTGACTTTC
many,TRBV5-4,TRBJ1-1,TRBD1,CASSLTGGWRTEAFF,TGTGCCAGCAGCTTGACAGGGGGCTGGCGCACTGAAGCTTTCTTT
few,TRBV12-5,TRBJ1-2,-,CASQADFNYGYTF,TGTGCTAGCCAAGCGGATTTTAACTATGGCTACACCTTC
many,TRBV7-6,TRBJ2-5,-,CASSFSQETQYF,TGTGCCAGCAGCTTCTCGCAAGAGACCCAGTACTTC
many,TRBV29-1,TRBJ2-1,TRBD1,CSGRDRNNEQFF,TGCAGCGGTAGGGACAGAAACAATGAGCAGTTCTTC